This TCR beta chain originates from a study of T-cell memory formation after mild COVID-19. Only a few counts were recorded for this clonotype. TCRdb called the 5' RACE reads again in MiXCR, with one record for every CDR3 protein. The data contain 150,000 to 200,000 distinct CDR3 sequences, roughly a fifth of them singletons. Sequenced material: PBMCs or a T cell subset sorted from them (not recorded which). This clonotype originated in an adult woman who had mild COVID-19 (a few samples of this study predate the infection). Cell type and time point are not known.

CDR3: CASSGLTGPNEKLFF. The CDR3, as DNA: TGTGCCAGCAGCGGCCTGACAGGGCCTAATGAAAAACTGTTTTTT. This rearrangement joins TRBV6-1 to TRBJ1-4; the match to TRBD1 covers 7 bases. Unmatched junction bases numbered 7, after V lost 6 bases and J lost 3 bases. This CDR3 is built from 15 residues. Germline CDR1 MNHNS, CDR2 SASEGT.